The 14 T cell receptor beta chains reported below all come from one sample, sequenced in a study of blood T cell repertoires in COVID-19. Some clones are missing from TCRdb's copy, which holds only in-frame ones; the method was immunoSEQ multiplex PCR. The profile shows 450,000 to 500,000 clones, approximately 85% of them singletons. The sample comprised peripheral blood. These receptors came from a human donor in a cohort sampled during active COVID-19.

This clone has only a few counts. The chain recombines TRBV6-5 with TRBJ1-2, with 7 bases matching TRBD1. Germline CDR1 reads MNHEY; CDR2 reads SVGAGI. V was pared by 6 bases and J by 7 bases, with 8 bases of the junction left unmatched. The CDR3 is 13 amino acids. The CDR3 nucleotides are TGTGCCAGCAGCTCCACAGGGGTAGGTGGCTACACCTTC. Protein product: CASSSTGVGGYTF.

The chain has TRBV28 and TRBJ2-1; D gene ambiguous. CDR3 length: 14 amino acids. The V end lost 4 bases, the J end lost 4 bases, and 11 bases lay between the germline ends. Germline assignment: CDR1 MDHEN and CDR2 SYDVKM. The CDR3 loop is CASSWPPLYNEQFF. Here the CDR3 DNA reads TGTGCCAGCAGTTGGCCCCCCCTTTACAATGAGCAGTTCTTC.

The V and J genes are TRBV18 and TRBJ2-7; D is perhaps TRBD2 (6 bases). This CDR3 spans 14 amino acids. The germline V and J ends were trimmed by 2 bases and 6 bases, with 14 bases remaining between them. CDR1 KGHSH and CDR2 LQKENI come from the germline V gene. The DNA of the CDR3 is TGTGCCAGCTCACCAACCGGGAGAGCTCCCGAGCAGTACTTC. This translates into CASSPTGRAPEQYF.

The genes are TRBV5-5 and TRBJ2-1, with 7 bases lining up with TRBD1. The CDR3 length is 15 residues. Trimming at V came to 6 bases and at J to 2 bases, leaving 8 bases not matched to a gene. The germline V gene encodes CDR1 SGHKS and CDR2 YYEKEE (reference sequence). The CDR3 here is CASNPGTDPYNEQFF. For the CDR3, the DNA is TGTGCCAGCAACCCCGGGACAGATCCCTACAATGAGCAGTTCTTC. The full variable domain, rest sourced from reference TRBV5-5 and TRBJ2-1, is DAGVTQSPTHLIKTRGQQVTLRCSPISGHKSVSWYQQVLGQGPQFIFQYYEKEERGRGNFPDRFSARQFPNYSSELNVNALLLGDSALYLCASNPGTDPYNEQFFGPGTRLTVL.

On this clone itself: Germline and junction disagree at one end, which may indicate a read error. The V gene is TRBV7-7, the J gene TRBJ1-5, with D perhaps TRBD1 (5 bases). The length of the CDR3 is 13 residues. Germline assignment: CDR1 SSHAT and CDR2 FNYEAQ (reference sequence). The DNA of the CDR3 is TGTGCTAGCAGCCCGGACACTAATCAGCCCCAGCATTTT. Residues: CASSPDTNQPQHF.

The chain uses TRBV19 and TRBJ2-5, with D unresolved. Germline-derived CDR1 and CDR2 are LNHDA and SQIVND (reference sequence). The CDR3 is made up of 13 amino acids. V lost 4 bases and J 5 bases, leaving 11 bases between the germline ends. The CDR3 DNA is TGTGCCAGTAGTACCGTCCCCCGGGAGACCCAGTACTTC. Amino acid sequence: CASSTVPRETQYF.

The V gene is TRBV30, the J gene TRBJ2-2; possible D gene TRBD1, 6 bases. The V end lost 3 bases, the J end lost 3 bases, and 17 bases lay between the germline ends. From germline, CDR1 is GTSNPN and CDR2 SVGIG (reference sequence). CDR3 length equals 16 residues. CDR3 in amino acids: CAWREGDKGDTGELFF. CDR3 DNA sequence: TGTGCCTGGAGAGAGGGGGACAAGGGAGACACCGGGGAGCTGTTTTTT.

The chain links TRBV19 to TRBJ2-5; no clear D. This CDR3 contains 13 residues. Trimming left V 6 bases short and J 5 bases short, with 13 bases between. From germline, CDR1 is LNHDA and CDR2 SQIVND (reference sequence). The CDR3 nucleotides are TGTGCCAGTAGCCAGTCCAGGTTCGAGACCCAGTACTTC. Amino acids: CASSQSRFETQYF.

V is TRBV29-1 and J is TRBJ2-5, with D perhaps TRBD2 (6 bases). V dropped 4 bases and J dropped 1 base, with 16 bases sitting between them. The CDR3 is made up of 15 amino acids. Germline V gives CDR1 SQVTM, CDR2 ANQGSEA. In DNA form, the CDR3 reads TGCAGCGTTGGAGTTTGGCGGGACCCCCAAGAGACCCAGTACTTC. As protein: CSVGVWRDPQETQYF. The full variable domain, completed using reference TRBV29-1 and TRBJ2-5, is SAVISQKPSRDICQRGTSLTIQCQVDSQVTMMFWYRQQPGQSLTLIATANQGSEATYESGFVIDKFPISRPNLTFSTLTVSNMSPEDSSIYLCSVGVWRDPQETQYFGPGTRLLVL.

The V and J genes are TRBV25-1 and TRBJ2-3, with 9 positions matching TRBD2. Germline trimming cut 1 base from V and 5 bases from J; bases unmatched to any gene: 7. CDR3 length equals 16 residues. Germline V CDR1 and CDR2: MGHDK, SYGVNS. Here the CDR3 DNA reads TGTGCCAGCAGTGAATTCGGCGGGAGGGCCAAAGATACGCAGTATTTT. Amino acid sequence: CASSEFGGRAKDTQYF. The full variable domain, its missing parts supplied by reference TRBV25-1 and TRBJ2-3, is EADIYQTPRYLVIGTGKKITLECSQTMGHDKMYWYQQDPGMELHLIHYSYGVNSTEKGDLSSESTVSRIRTEHFPLTLESARPSHTSQYLCASSEFGGRAKDTQYFGPGTRLTVL.

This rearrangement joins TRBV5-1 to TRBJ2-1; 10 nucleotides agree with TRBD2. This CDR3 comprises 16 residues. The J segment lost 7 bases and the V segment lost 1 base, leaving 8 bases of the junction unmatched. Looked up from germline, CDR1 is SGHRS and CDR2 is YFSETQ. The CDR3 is CASSLTISGRTNEQFF. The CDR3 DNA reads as TGCGCCAGCAGCTTGACAATTAGCGGGAGGACGAATGAGCAGTTCTTC.

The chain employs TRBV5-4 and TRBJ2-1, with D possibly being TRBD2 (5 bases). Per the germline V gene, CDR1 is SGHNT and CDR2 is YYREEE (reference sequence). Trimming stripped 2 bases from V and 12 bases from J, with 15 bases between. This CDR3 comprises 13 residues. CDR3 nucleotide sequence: TGTGCCAGCAGCTTATCAGCGGCAGTAGGGCAGTTCTTC. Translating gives CASSLSAAVGQFF.

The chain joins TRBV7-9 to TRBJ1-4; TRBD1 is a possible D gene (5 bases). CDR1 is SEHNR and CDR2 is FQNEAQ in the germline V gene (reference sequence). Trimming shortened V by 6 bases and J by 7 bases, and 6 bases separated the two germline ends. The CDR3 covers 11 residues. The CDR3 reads CASSRGEKLFF. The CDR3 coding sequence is TGTGCCAGCAGTAGGGGTGAAAAACTGTTTTTT.

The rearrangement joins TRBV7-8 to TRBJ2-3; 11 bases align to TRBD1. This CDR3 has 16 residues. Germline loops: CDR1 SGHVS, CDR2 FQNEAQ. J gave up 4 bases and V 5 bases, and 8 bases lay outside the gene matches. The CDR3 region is CASSPPGQGGSDTQYF. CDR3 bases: TGTGCCAGCAGCCCCCCGGGACAGGGGGGATCAGATACGCAGTATTTT.